The 17 T cell receptor beta chains listed next were all sequenced from one sample in a study of blood T cell repertoires in COVID-19. Data came from immunoSEQ multiplex PCR; TCRdb stores just in-frame clones and leaves some out. The data hold about 200,000 clones, with roughly 84% observed a single time. The sequenced sample consisted of PBMCs or T cells enriched from blood (not recorded which). All receptors derive from a middle-aged man who had recovered from COVID-19.

V usage is TRBV5-1 and J usage is TRBJ1-1; 7 positions agree with TRBD1. The CDR3 totals 16 residues. V dropped 0 bases and J dropped 4; count of bases not matched to a gene: 9. CDR1 SGHRS and CDR2 YFSETQ come from the germline V gene. In nucleotides, the CDR3 is TGCGCCAGCAGCTTGGCGATTCAGGGGGTAAGCACTGAAGCTTTCTTT. Translation gives CASSLAIQGVSTEAFF. Drawing the rest from reference TRBV5-1 and TRBJ1-1, the complete variable domain is KAGVTQTPRYLIKTRGQQVTLSCSPISGHRSVSWYQQTPGQGLQFLFEYFSETQRNKGNFPGRFSGRQFSNSRSEMNVSTLELGDSALYLCASSLAIQGVSTEAFFGQGTRLTVV.

The V gene is TRBV3-1 (or the pseudogene TRBV3-2), the J gene TRBJ2-5, with 7 bases matching TRBD1. Trimming removed 1 base from V and 2 bases from J; junction bases left unmatched: 13. This CDR3 has 18 amino acids. Germline lookup yields CDR1 LGHDT and CDR2 YNNKEL (reference sequence). The CDR3 here is CASSQGNYRQGGQETQYF. In nucleotides, the CDR3 is TGTGCCAGCAGCCAAGGGAATTATCGACAGGGCGGTCAAGAGACCCAGTACTTC.

The chain carries TRBV5-4 and TRBJ1-1; D possibly corresponds to TRBD1 (5 bases). Germline V gene lookup returns CDR1 SGHNT and CDR2 YYREEE (reference sequence). Trimming left V 3 bases short and J 6 bases short, with 18 bases between. This CDR3 has 15 residues. The CDR3 is CASSSRGGLGSEAFF. Written as DNA, the CDR3 is TGTGCCAGCAGCTCCCGGGGGGGACTAGGGTCTGAAGCTTTCTTT.

There are a few counts of this clone. The chain is built from TRBV30 and TRBJ1-4; a possible D gene is TRBD1 (6 bases). The CDR3 extends over 16 amino acids. CDR1 GTSNPN and CDR2 SVGIG come from the germline V gene (reference sequence). V lost 0 bases and J 8 bases, leaving 19 bases between the germline ends. The CDR3 is CAWSVAAKTGWEKLFF. CDR3 nucleotides: TGTGCCTGGAGTGTAGCCGCGAAGACAGGTTGGGAAAAACTGTTTTTT. The full variable domain, with the rest looked up from reference TRBV30 and TRBJ1-4, is SQTIHQWPATLVQPVGSPLSLECTVEGTSNPNLYWYRQAAGRGLQLLFYSVGIGQISSEVPQNLSASRPQDRQFILSSKKLLLSDSGFYLCAWSVAAKTGWEKLFFGSGTQLSVL.

The V call is TRBV6-5, the J call TRBJ1-2; D remains ambiguous. The ends were cut back, 5 bases at V and 8 bases at J, with 12 bases in the middle. The CDR3 is 12 residues long. The germline V gene has CDR1 MNHEY and CDR2 SVGAGI. CDR3 nucleotides: TGTGCCAGCAGTCCATCCTCGGGGGGCTACACCTTC. Its protein is CASSPSSGGYTF.

The J gene is TRBJ1-1, the V gene TRBV5-6, with TRBD1 matching over 7 bases. CDR3 length equals 15 residues. V trimming: 0 bases; J trimming: 1 base; junction bases outside the gene matches: 3. Per the germline V gene, CDR1 is SGHDT and CDR2 is YYEEEE. Here the CDR3 reads CASSLAGGPNTEAFF. In DNA, the CDR3 is TGTGCCAGCAGCTTGGCAGGGGGTCCGAACACTGAAGCTTTCTTT.

The gene calls are TRBV7-2 and TRBJ2-5; D may be TRBD2 (5 bases). Germline assignment: CDR1 SGHTA and CDR2 FQGNSA. The CDR3 contains 13 residues. Trimming cost V 5 bases and J 3 bases, with 10 bases left between them. CDR3 sequence (DNA): TGTGCCAGCAGCCGCGGGCTGGAAGAGACCCAGTACTTC. This codes for CASSRGLEETQYF.

The V and J genes are TRBV28 and TRBJ1-6; tentative D call: TRBD1 (5 bases). The CDR3 extends over 21 amino acids. From germline, CDR1 is MDHEN and CDR2 SYDVKM. The V end lost 7 bases, the J end lost 0 bases, and 28 bases lay between the germline ends. CDR3: CASTTKLRQTSMSSYNSPLHF. The CDR3, as DNA: TGTGCCAGCACTACCAAACTCAGACAGACCTCCATGAGCTCCTATAATTCACCCCTCCACTTT.

This chain joins TRBV6-1 and TRBJ2-7; D possibly corresponds to TRBD2 (5 bases). From germline, CDR1 is MNHNS and CDR2 SASEGT. Trimming removed 3 bases from V and 3 bases from J, with 9 bases in between. This CDR3 has 13 amino acids. CDR3 amino acids: CASSDRLFYEQYF. The CDR3 nucleotides are TGTGCCAGCAGTGACAGACTATTCTACGAGCAGTACTTC.

V usage is TRBV4-2 and J usage is TRBJ2-6; TRBD1 matches at 7 bases. The CDR3 is 17 residues long. V lost 3 bases and J lost 1; bases outside the gene matches: 6. Germline lookup yields CDR1 LGHNA and CDR2 YNFKEQ. The CDR3 here is CASSQGHRGSGANVLTF. DNA for the CDR3: TGTGCCAGCAGCCAGGGGCACAGGGGTTCTGGGGCCAACGTCCTGACTTTC.

This clone has a single count. The CDR3 DNA reads TGCGCCAGCAGCTCCCCTCAACAGGGACCTTATAATACGCAGTATTTT. Encoded protein: CASSSPQQGPYNTQYF. The chain has TRBV5-1 and TRBJ2-3; possibly TRBD1 for D (6 bases). V was shortened by 3 bases and J by 7 bases, with 21 bases between the two germline ends. The CDR3 sequence is 16 residues long. Germline V gives CDR1 SGHRS, CDR2 YFSETQ. The complete variable domain, with remaining parts taken from reference TRBV5-1 and TRBJ2-3, reads KAGVTQTPRYLIKTRGQQVTLSCSPISGHRSVSWYQQTPGQGLQFLFEYFSETQRNKGNFPGRFSGRQFSNSRSEMNVSTLELGDSALYLCASSSPQQGPYNTQYFGPGTRLTVL.

This clone was detected many times. The CDR3 DNA reads TGCGCCAGCAGCCAAGATAGTAACAGGGGGAACGTGCATATGTTTTTT. Residues: CASSQDSNRGNVHMFF. J is TRBJ1-4 and V is TRBV4-1; 8 bases line up with TRBD1. Germline values: CDR1 MGHRA, CDR2 YSYEKL. The trim removed 0 bases at V and 15 bases at J, leaving 15 bases unmatched. CDR3 size: 16 residues.

The rearrangement links TRBV6-1 to TRBJ1-1; D is unresolved. Deletions cut 0 bases from V and 4 bases from J, with 9 bases between. This CDR3 has 14 residues. Per the germline V gene, CDR1 is MNHNS and CDR2 is SASEGT. In nucleotides, the CDR3 is TGTGCCAGCAGTGAAGCGTTACGGGGCACTGAAGCTTTCTTT. Residues: CASSEALRGTEAFF.

This chain uses TRBV7-9 with TRBJ2-7; TRBD2 matches at 7 bases. Germline V gene data show CDR1 as SEHNR and CDR2 as FQNEAQ (reference sequence). The CDR3 spans 15 residues. The J segment lost 1 base and the V segment lost 1 base, leaving 4 bases of the junction unmatched. CDR3 DNA: TGTGCCAGCAGCTTAGTCCGTAGCGGGTCCTACGAGCAGTACTTC. This sequence encodes CASSLVRSGSYEQYF. The variable domain in full, with the rest retrieved from reference TRBV7-9 and TRBJ2-7, is DTGVSQNPRHKITKRGQNVTFRCDPISEHNRLYWYRQTLGQGPEFLTYFQNEAQLEKSRLLSDRFSAERPKGSFSTLEIQRTEQGDSAMYLCASSLVRSGSYEQYFGPGTRLTVT.

The chain carries TRBV13 and TRBJ2-2; 9 positions agree with TRBD1. V lost 0 bases, J lost 4 bases, and 3 bases stayed unmatched. This CDR3 comprises 16 residues. CDR1 and CDR2 from the germline V gene are PRHDT and FYEKMQ (reference sequence). The CDR3: CASSLGQTGGTGELFF. DNA for the CDR3: TGTGCCAGCAGCTTAGGCCAGACAGGGGGCACCGGGGAGCTGTTTTTT.

The chain combines TRBV7-9 with TRBJ1-3, with a possible D match to TRBD1 (6 bases). CDR3 size: 16 residues. From germline, CDR1 is SEHNR and CDR2 FQNEAQ (reference sequence). Trimming took 4 bases from V and 0 from J, leaving 13 bases between them. CDR3 sequence: CASSSRTDNSGNTIYF. CDR3 bases: TGTGCCAGCAGCTCCCGGACAGACAACTCTGGAAACACCATATATTTT.

The chain has TRBV21-1 and TRBJ2-5; TRBD1 reflects the table's D call only, with no check against the DNA. TRBV21-1 is termed a pseudogene. This CDR3 is built from 17 residues. The DNA for the CDR3 is TGTGCCAGCAGCCTCCGGACAGGGGGAATCTCCCAAGAGACCCAGTACTTC. Protein sequence: CASSLRTGGISQETQYF.